Presented here are 27 T cell receptor beta chains from one specimen sequenced in a study of sequential checkpoint blockade in melanoma. Described treatment: randomized to nivolumab then ipilimumab (arm A) or the reverse (arm B). The protocol was immunoSEQ multiplex PCR, while the TCRdb copy is restricted to in-frame clones and leaves out a portion. Of about 8,200 clones detected, about 50% appear once; the ten largest clones hold 17%. The source material was CD8+ T cells sorted from blood (inferred from file names), sampled from a patient given nivolumab and ipilimumab in sequence. Receptors were obtained from a human donor with melanoma.

The chain is built from TRBV10-3 and TRBJ1-6; no reliable D call. Germline CDR1 ENHRY, CDR2 SYGVKD. There are 16 residues in the CDR3. V dropped 4 bases and J dropped 0 bases, with 10 bases sitting between them. The CDR3 DNA is TGTGCCATCAGTGGGAGAGGAAGCTCCTATAATTCACCCCTCCACTTT. Its protein is CAISGRGSSYNSPLHF.

V and J are TRBV11-2 and TRBJ2-7; D might be TRBD2 (6 bases). V was shortened by 1 base and J by 3 bases, with 10 bases between the two germline ends. This CDR3 has 14 residues. Per germline, CDR1 SGHAT and CDR2 FQNNGV. CDR3 DNA sequence: TGTGCCAGCAGCTTAGGGGCGACTAGCTACGAGCAGTACTTC. Protein product: CASSLGATSYEQYF.

The chain joins TRBV7-9 to TRBJ2-7; 9 bases align to TRBD1. In germline, CDR1 is SEHNR, CDR2 FQNEAQ (reference sequence). This CDR3 spans 13 amino acids. Trimming at V came to 4 bases and at J to 7 bases, leaving 5 bases not matched to a gene. For the CDR3, the DNA is TGTGCCAGCAGCTCTAGGGACAGGGAGGAGCAGTACTTC. As protein: CASSSRDREEQYF.

This clone appeared a few times. This chain joins TRBV19 and TRBJ1-5, with 7 bases matching TRBD1. CDR1 is LNHDA and CDR2 is SQIVND in the germline V gene (reference sequence). The CDR3 is made up of 16 amino acids. J lost 3 bases, V lost 1 base, and 6 bases had no gene match. CDR3: CASSIAPTGINQPQHF. DNA for the CDR3: TGTGCCAGTAGTATAGCCCCGACAGGGATCAATCAGCCCCAGCATTTT.

This chain links TRBV6-4 with TRBJ2-1, with 10 nucleotides matching TRBD2. The CDR3 covers 16 residues. Unmatched junction bases numbered 8, after V lost 0 bases and J lost 9 bases. Germline V gene lookup returns CDR1 MRHNA and CDR2 SNTAGT. CDR3 nucleotide sequence: TGTGCCAGCAGTGACTCGGGGGTAGCGGGGGGTGGTGAGCAGTTCTTC. Its translation is CASSDSGVAGGGEQFF.

V and J are TRBV27 and TRBJ2-7, with TRBD2 matching over 9 bases. J gave up 3 bases and V 9 bases, and 6 bases lay outside the gene matches. The CDR3 sequence is 13 residues long. Germline CDR1 reads MNHEY; CDR2 reads SMNVEV (reference sequence). DNA of the CDR3: TGTGCCAGTTCTAGCGGGGAGTACTACGAGCAGTACTTC. Residues: CASSSGEYYEQYF.

The chain recombines TRBV27 with TRBJ1-6; D is unclear. This CDR3 comprises 13 residues. CDR1 is MNHEY, CDR2 SMNVEV, per germline (reference sequence). Trimming shortened V by 0 bases and J by 14 bases, and 11 bases separated the two germline ends. The CDR3 DNA sequence: TGTGCCAGCAGTTTATCGCTGCTGGCGGCCCTCCACTTT. As protein: CASSLSLLAALHF.

The V gene is TRBV7-3, the J gene TRBJ2-7, with D perhaps TRBD1 (6 bases). Trimming stripped 5 bases from V and 4 bases from J, with 12 bases between. Germline values: CDR1 SGHTA, CDR2 FQGTGA. The CDR3 extends over 13 amino acids. The CDR3 sequence: CASSVDTGYEQYF. DNA of the CDR3: TGTGCCAGCAGCGTAGATACAGGGTACGAGCAGTACTTC.

By share, this clone counts as medium-sized. The gene calls are TRBV19 and TRBJ1-2; D gene unclear. This CDR3 region has 15 residues. Germline loops: CDR1 LNHDA, CDR2 SQIVND (reference sequence). V lost 7 bases, J lost 0 bases, and 15 bases lay in between. The CDR3 DNA is TGTGCCAGTAATAACGAGGCCAGAGCTAACTATGGCTACACCTTC. Encoded protein: CASNNEARANYGYTF.

The chain carries TRBV4-1 and TRBJ2-7; D may be TRBD1 (6 bases). Germline assignment: CDR1 MGHRA and CDR2 YSYEKL. Trimming stripped 1 base from V and 6 bases from J, with 22 bases between. This CDR3 has 17 residues. The CDR3 sequence: CASSQAPGWAGASEQYF. CDR3 in DNA: TGCGCCAGCAGCCAAGCTCCGGGGTGGGCAGGGGCATCCGAGCAGTACTTC.

This clone was detected only once. The rearrangement joins TRBV29-1 to TRBJ1-2, with D hard to call. The V and J ends lost 0 bases and 4 bases respectively, with 9 bases between them. Germline lookup yields CDR1 SQVTM and CDR2 ANQGSEA. The CDR3 has 13 amino acids. CDR3 region: CSVEDRWSYGYTF. CDR3 bases: TGCAGCGTTGAAGATCGGTGGAGCTATGGCTACACCTTC.

This chain joins TRBV9 and TRBJ1-1, with D uncertain. The CDR3 covers 14 residues. CDR1 is SGDLS and CDR2 is YYNGEE in the germline V gene. V lost 0 bases and J 5 bases, leaving 11 bases between the germline ends. The CDR3 bases are TGTGCCAGCAGCGTAGGAGGGCGCCAGACTGAAGCTTTCTTT. It encodes CASSVGGRQTEAFF.

This chain connects TRBV7-9 to TRBJ2-2; D is possibly TRBD1 (6 bases). The V gene lost 4 bases and the J gene lost 4 bases, with 10 bases spanning the gap. CDR1 and CDR2 (germline): SEHNR, FQNEAQ (reference sequence). The CDR3 has 14 amino acids. DNA of the CDR3: TGTGCCAGCAGCTCCACAGGGTTCACCGGGGAGCTGTTTTTT. This codes for CASSSTGFTGELFF.

The V call is TRBV7-2, the J call TRBJ2-7; the match to TRBD1 covers 7 bases. The V gene's germline CDR1 is SGHTA and CDR2 FQGNSA. After removal of 3 bases from V and 5 bases from J, the junction contained 4 bases not matched to a gene. The CDR3 loop spans 13 amino acids. For the CDR3, the DNA is TGTGCCAGCAGCTTTGGCAGGGGGAACGAGCAGTACTTC. Its translation is CASSFGRGNEQYF. The full variable domain, in which reference TRBV7-2 and TRBJ2-7 provide the parts outside the CDR3, is GAGVSQSPSNKVTEKGKDVELRCDPISGHTALYWYRQSLGQGLEFLIYFQGNSAPDKSGLPSDRFSAERTGGSVSTLTIQRTQQEDSAVYLCASSFGRGNEQYFGPGTRLTVT.

This clone appeared a single time. The chain links TRBV29-1 to TRBJ1-4; D remains ambiguous. Germline lookup yields CDR1 SQVTM and CDR2 ANQGSEA. There are 12 residues in the CDR3. Trimming left V 3 bases short and J 2 bases short, with 4 bases between. CDR3 sequence reads: CSVEATNEKLFF. CDR3 DNA: TGCAGCGTTGAGGCCACTAATGAAAAACTGTTTTTT. The full variable domain, with the rest looked up from reference TRBV29-1 and TRBJ1-4, is SAVISQKPSRDICQRGTSLTIQCQVDSQVTMMFWYRQQPGQSLTLIATANQGSEATYESGFVIDKFPISRPNLTFSTLTVSNMSPEDSSIYLCSVEATNEKLFFGSGTQLSVL.

The V call is TRBV13, the J call TRBJ1-4; no clear D gene. The germline V gene has CDR1 PRHDT and CDR2 FYEKMQ (reference sequence). This CDR3 contains 13 residues. V was cut by 6 bases and J by 3 bases, with 8 bases left in between. The CDR3 bases are TGTGCCAGCAGGGCCGGGTCTAATGAAAAACTGTTTTTT. Amino acid sequence: CASRAGSNEKLFF.

The gene calls are TRBV29-1 and TRBJ1-2; D is ambiguous. This CDR3 is 10 amino acids long. The V and J ends lost 5 bases and 8 bases respectively, with 9 bases between them. The germline V gene has CDR1 SQVTM and CDR2 ANQGSEA. CDR3 coding DNA: TGCAGCGTTTTCACACGAGGCTACACCTTC. This encodes CSVFTRGYTF. The variable domain in full, with the rest retrieved from reference TRBV29-1 and TRBJ1-2, is SAVISQKPSRDICQRGTSLTIQCQVDSQVTMMFWYRQQPGQSLTLIATANQGSEATYESGFVIDKFPISRPNLTFSTLTVSNMSPEDSSIYLCSVFTRGYTFGSGTRLTVV.

The V and J genes are TRBV27 and TRBJ1-5; 8 bases are a match to TRBD1. The germline V gene encodes CDR1 MNHEY and CDR2 SMNVEV (reference sequence). Trimming took 6 bases from V and 5 from J; bases not matched to a gene: 9. The CDR3 has 15 residues. In DNA, the CDR3 is TGTGCCAGCAGCACAGGACAGGGCCGCCATCAGCCCCAGCATTTT. As protein: CASSTGQGRHQPQHF.

The CDR3 coding sequence is TGTGCCAGCTCTATTAGGTCGGGAAACGAGCAGTACTTC. Its protein product is CASSIRSGNEQYF. The genes are TRBV6-1 and TRBJ2-7, with D possibly being TRBD2 (5 bases). CDR1 is MNHNS, CDR2 SASEGT, per germline. CDR3 length: 13 amino acids. V lost 8 bases and J 5 bases, leaving 16 bases between the germline ends.

This chain uses TRBV29-1 with TRBJ1-1; D might be TRBD1 (5 bases). Trimming pared 4 bases from V and 5 bases from J, leaving 20 bases between. CDR3 length equals 15 residues. Germline assignment: CDR1 SQVTM and CDR2 ANQGSEA. This chain's CDR3 is CSVGVRDQAGTEAFF. CDR3 sequence (DNA): TGCAGCGTTGGAGTACGGGACCAGGCGGGGACTGAAGCTTTCTTT. The full variable domain, with the rest looked up from reference TRBV29-1 and TRBJ1-1, is SAVISQKPSRDICQRGTSLTIQCQVDSQVTMMFWYRQQPGQSLTLIATANQGSEATYESGFVIDKFPISRPNLTFSTLTVSNMSPEDSSIYLCSVGVRDQAGTEAFFGQGTRLTVV.

V is TRBV9 and J is TRBJ2-7; 9 bases align to TRBD1. In germline, CDR1 is SGDLS, CDR2 YYNGEE. The V gene end was trimmed by 0 bases and the J gene end by 5 bases; junction bases not matched to a gene: 6. The CDR3 has 15 amino acids. CDR3 DNA sequence: TGTGCCAGCAGCGTAGCTACAGGGGGCGAGAACGAGCAGTACTTC. Translating it yields CASSVATGGENEQYF.

This sequence joins TRBV4-2 and TRBJ2-7, with 9 bases fitting TRBD2. Germline V gene sequence: CDR1 LGHNA, CDR2 YNFKEQ. After removal of 2 bases from V and 1 base from J, the junction contained 3 bases not matched to a gene. CDR3 length: 15 residues. The CDR3 DNA sequence: TGTGCCAGCAGCCAAACTAGCGGGTTGTCCTACGAGCAGTACTTC. Amino acid sequence: CASSQTSGLSYEQYF.

The chain couples TRBV30 to TRBJ1-1; 8 positions match TRBD1. CDR3 length: 14 residues. CDR1 and CDR2 (germline): GTSNPN, SVGIG (reference sequence). V lost 1 base to trimming and J lost 0 bases; unmatched junction nucleotides: 1. Written as DNA, the CDR3 is TGTGCCTGGAGTGGGGACAGGATGAACACTGAAGCTTTCTTT. It yields the protein CAWSGDRMNTEAFF.

V gene TRBV5-6 combines with J gene TRBJ1-1; D might be TRBD1 (6 bases). Germline V gene lookup returns CDR1 SGHDT and CDR2 YYEEEE. Trimming pared 3 bases from V and 2 bases from J, leaving 11 bases between. The CDR3 contains 14 residues. As DNA, the CDR3 is TGTGCCAGCAGCTGGCGGACAGTCAACACTGAAGCTTTCTTT. This encodes CASSWRTVNTEAFF.

The V gene is TRBV30, the J gene TRBJ2-7, with D perhaps matching TRBD1 (6 bases). Germline-derived CDR1 and CDR2 are GTSNPN and SVGIG (reference sequence). Trimming cost V 5 bases and J 3 bases, with 11 bases left between them. This CDR3 is 12 amino acids long. This CDR3 reads CAWSGTNYEQYF. The CDR3 DNA follows: TGTGCCTGGTCCGGGACAAACTACGAGCAGTACTTC.

This clone was counted once. The chain carries TRBV28 and TRBJ1-4; perhaps TRBD1 as D (5 bases). CDR3 size: 14 residues. Trimming cost V 6 bases and J 4 bases, with 12 bases left between them. Germline loops: CDR1 MDHEN, CDR2 SYDVKM. The DNA for the CDR3 is TGTGCCAGCAGAAACAGGCTGAGTAATGAAAAACTGTTTTTT. Translated: CASRNRLSNEKLFF.

The gene calls are TRBV15 and TRBJ2-7, with 7 positions matching TRBD1. Germline lookup yields CDR1 LNHNV and CDR2 YYDKDF (reference sequence). J was trimmed by 4 bases and V by 2 bases; bases with no gene match: 8. The CDR3 spans 15 residues. CDR3 amino acids: CATSRPHGTDYEQYF. The CDR3, as DNA: TGTGCCACCAGCAGACCCCACGGGACAGATTACGAGCAGTACTTC.